This T cell receptor beta chain comes out of a study of T cells in Graves' hyperthyroidism and ophthalmopathy. For Graves' hyperthyroidism to be stable, ophthalmopathy could not progress within 18 months. The diagnoses drew upon clinical symptoms, serum thyroxine and TRAb, thyroid ultrasound and orbital computed tomography. Study-wide results and limits: Most clonotypes expanded in thyroid above 0.001 were likewise present in blood.

The TCR beta CDR3 regions underwent amplification using RNA transcripts as the source. Researchers ran a first-round RT-PCR on the TCR CDR3 using the HTBI primer set. One entry per CDR3 protein results from TCRdb running MiXCR on the multiplex PCR reads. Counted here are 200,000 to 250,000 distinct CDR3 sequences, roughly 15% occurring once; the ten biggest clones make up around 50%. This clonotype has a count of ten or more. Its specificity is not known. Germline values: CDR1 KGHSH, CDR2 LQKENI. V lost 3 bases to trimming and J lost 8 bases; unmatched junction nucleotides: 11. The CDR3 spans 15 residues.

The rearrangement joins TRBV18 to TRBJ1-2; 8 bases fit TRBD1. This receptor was taken from a man aged 45 to 65 with Graves' hyperthyroidism. The sample taken for sequencing was blood. The DNA of the CDR3 is TGTGCCAGCTCACCCGGTGGACAGGGACTCGGCGGCTACACCTTC. This sequence encodes CASSPGGQGLGGYTF.